Here is one T cell receptor (beta chain) with its context. This sample stems from a study of control samples from healthy donors and cancer patients. The length of the CDR3 is 17 residues. The germline V gene has CDR1 SGHVS and CDR2 FQNEAQ. V shed 5 bases and J shed 0 bases, with 17 bases lying between them. Produced via immunoSEQ multiplex PCR; TCRdb's table is partial and in-frame only. This sample has some 57,000 clones, with approximately 95% found just once. The receptor's source is a man aged 25-45 years in good health. The chain couples TRBV7-8 to TRBJ1-5; no firm D call. The sample was blood. In nucleotides, the CDR3 is TGTGCCAGCAGCGACCCAGGTGGCAGTTATAGCAATCAGCCCCAGCATTTT. Its translation is CASSDPGGSYSNQPQHF.